The 2 T cell receptor beta chains presented below share a single source sample, sequenced in a study of T cells in Graves' hyperthyroidism and ophthalmopathy (dated by TCRdb to the late 2010s). To prepare the library, multiplex PCR was applied. Sequencing instrument: Illumina HiSeq 2000. Amplification of TCR beta CDR3 regions was carried out from RNA transcripts. A first-round RT-PCR of the TCR CDR3 used the HTBI primer set with the Qiagen OneStep RT-PCR kit. TCRdb itself trimmed the public reads at Q25 with fastp, ran MiXCR and retained productive beta chains. Every entry covers one CDR3 protein and lists the most common genes and DNA from its rows. This sample comprises some 720,000 distinct CDR3 sequences, around 15% of them detected only once. The ten most abundant clones make up around 8.1% of the sample. The sequenced material came from blood. The receptor source for this set is a man between 18 and 35 years old with Graves' hyperthyroidism.

This sequence joins TRBV29-1 and TRBJ2-7; 8 positions agree with TRBD1. Germline V gives CDR1 SQVTM, CDR2 ANQGSEA. V shed 4 bases, J shed 5 bases, and the junction held 1 base outside the gene matches. This CDR3 is built from 11 residues. The CDR3 loop is CSVGQGNEQYF. In DNA, the CDR3 is TGCAGCGTTGGACAGGGGAACGAGCAGTACTTC.

This clonotype was detected many times. V and J are TRBV27 and TRBJ1-1; D gene ambiguous. The germline V gene encodes CDR1 MNHEY and CDR2 SMNVEV (reference sequence). V was pared by 2 bases and J by 5 bases, with 9 bases between. The CDR3 runs 13 residues. CDR3 in DNA: TGTGCCAGCAGTTTAAGGAAGTGGACTGAAGCTTTCTTT. Amino acid sequence: CASSLRKWTEAFF.